The next 10 T cell receptor beta chains were all read from a single sample in a study of blood T cell repertoires in COVID-19. Profiled with immunoSEQ multiplex PCR; TCRdb holds only in-frame clones, not every one. This sample has roughly 120,000 clones, with approximately 90% found just once. The sequenced sample consisted of peripheral blood. These receptors all come from a human donor in a cohort sampled during active COVID-19.

The rearrangement uses TRBV7-3 and TRBJ2-2; 8 bases line up with TRBD1. Trimming at V came to 2 bases and at J to 5 bases, leaving 7 bases not matched to a gene. CDR1 and CDR2 from the germline V gene are SGHTA and FQGTGA. The CDR3 runs 16 residues. This CDR3 reads CASSLYPQGATGELFF. The CDR3 region has the DNA TGTGCCAGCAGCTTATACCCCCAGGGGGCAACCGGGGAGCTGTTTTTT.

This chain joins TRBV29-1 and TRBJ2-7; TRBD1 is a possible D gene (6 bases). Trimming removed 6 bases at V and 2 bases at J, with 8 bases between. This CDR3 spans 11 amino acids. The V gene's germline CDR1 is SQVTM and CDR2 ANQGSEA. The CDR3 sequence is CSVGAAYEQYF. Written as DNA, the CDR3 is TGCAGCGTGGGGGCCGCCTACGAGCAGTACTTC.

The chain employs TRBV19 and TRBJ2-5; possibly TRBD1 for D (6 bases). V lost 5 bases and J lost 1, with 11 bases in between. From germline, CDR1 is LNHDA and CDR2 SQIVND (reference sequence). The length of the CDR3 is 14 residues. The CDR3 spells CASSPLDSQETQYF. The CDR3, as DNA: TGTGCCAGTAGTCCTCTGGACAGCCAAGAGACCCAGTACTTC.

This clone was observed a single time. The J gene is TRBJ1-2, the V gene TRBV6-2 or TRBV6-3; D remains ambiguous. Germline V gene sequence: CDR1 MNHEY, CDR2 SVGEGT. This CDR3 has 14 amino acids. Trimming cost V 3 bases and J 0 bases, with 8 bases left between them. The CDR3 protein is CASSYGGANYGYTF. DNA of the CDR3: TGTGCCAGCAGTTATGGCGGAGCTAACTATGGCTACACCTTC.

The chain joins TRBV2 to TRBJ1-2; the match to TRBD1 covers 7 bases. V lost 6 bases, J lost 6 bases, and 10 bases stayed unmatched. CDR1 is SNHLY and CDR2 is FYNNEI in the germline V gene. CDR3 length equals 14 residues. The CDR3 is CASRDPGGRDGYTF. DNA of the CDR3: TGTGCCAGCAGAGACCCAGGGGGAAGGGATGGCTACACCTTC.

The table lists this clone with a few counts. V and J are TRBV5-5 and TRBJ1-1, with TRBD1 matching 8 bases. Germline trimming cut 3 bases from V and 2 bases from J; bases unmatched to any gene: 3. The CDR3 has 14 amino acids. The germline V gene has CDR1 SGHKS and CDR2 YYEKEE (reference sequence). CDR3 region: CASSYGQGNTEAFF. The CDR3 nucleotides are TGTGCCAGCAGCTATGGACAGGGTAACACTGAAGCTTTCTTT.

The V gene is TRBV6-6, the J gene TRBJ2-5; the D gene is possibly TRBD1 (5 bases). The CDR3 runs 15 residues. Germline V gene sequence: CDR1 MNHNY, CDR2 SVGAGI (reference sequence). V was pared by 0 bases and J by 1 base, with 9 bases between. CDR3 DNA: TGTGCCAGCAGTTACTCCCAGGGAACCCAAGAGACCCAGTACTTC. Protein sequence: CASSYSQGTQETQYF.

Concerning this clone: At one boundary the junction diverges from the germline segment, which might be a read error. The CDR3 nucleotides read TGTGCCAGTAGTGTAGACAGTTCTGGAAACACCATATATTTT. It encodes CASSVDSSGNTIYF. The chain combines TRBV19 with TRBJ1-3, with a possible D match to TRBD1 (5 bases). Germline loops: CDR1 LNHDA, CDR2 SQIVND (reference sequence). This CDR3 region has 14 residues.

J is TRBJ1-4 and V is TRBV4-1; D remains unclear. The V and J ends lost 4 bases and 8 bases respectively, with 20 bases between them. This CDR3 region has 16 residues. Germline CDR1 MGHRA, CDR2 YSYEKL. The CDR3 coding sequence is TGCGCCAGCAGCCCTATCAAAGGAGGAAGTGAGGAAAAACTGTTTTTT. Residues: CASSPIKGGSEEKLFF.

The chain recombines TRBV5-4 with TRBJ1-6; no reliable D call. V lost 9 bases to trimming and J lost 9 bases, with 7 bases between them. Looked up from germline, CDR1 is SGHNT and CDR2 is YYREEE (reference sequence). The length of the CDR3 is 10 residues. The CDR3 nucleotides read TGTGCCACAGGTTTTTCACCCCTCCACTTT. Its protein is CATGFSPLHF.